A single sample is the source of the 32 T cell receptor beta chains below, sequenced in a study of T cells in women clearing cervical HPV infection. This table comes from immunoSEQ multiplex PCR, and its TCRdb copy is limited to in-frame clones, with some not included. Its table lists 30,000 to 45,000 clones. The sequenced sample was blood buffy coat. The receptor source for this set is a woman between 18 and 70 years old with a cervical HPV16 infection that either progressed to CIN3+ or cleared (not recorded which).

The CDR3 region is CASSWDFSYEQYF. The part of the CDR3 DNA that was read is TGTGCCAGTAGTTGGGACTTCTCCTACGAG. V usage is TRBV19 and J usage is TRBJ2-7, with a weak D call TRBD2 (6 bases). The read comes to an end 3 residues before the CDR3 does, leaving the germline J gene to fill in the end. The V end lost 5 bases, the J end lost 0 bases, and 8 bases lay between the germline ends. The germline CDR1 and CDR2 sequences are LNHDA and SQIVND (reference sequence). The CDR3 is 13 amino acids.

Remarks on this clone: The read falls 3 residues short of the CDR3 end, and the missing part is taken from the germline J gene. This chain joins TRBV10-3 and TRBJ1-2, with 7 bases lining up with TRBD1. The CDR3 has 12 residues. Unmatched junction bases numbered 3, after V lost 6 bases and J lost 5 bases. The germline V gene has CDR1 ENHRY and CDR2 SYGVKD. The CDR3 reads CAIRGDRYGYTF. The sequenced CDR3 bases are TGTGCCATCAGAGGGGACAGATATGGC.

Notes on this clone: The read comes to an end 3 residues before the CDR3 does, leaving the germline J gene to fill in the end. The chain combines TRBV20-1 with TRBJ2-7, with D unclear. The CDR3 sequence is 11 residues long. Deletions cut 3 bases from V and 6 bases from J, with 9 bases between. Germline CDR1 reads DFQATT; CDR2 reads SNEGSKA (reference sequence). This CDR3 is CSARVRREQYF. Incomplete CDR3 DNA: TGCAGTGCTAGGGTGCGCCGCGAG.

A remark on this clone: The missing CDR3 end, 3 residues past where the read stops, is filled in from the germline J gene. The chain combines TRBV5-1 with TRBJ2-3; TRBD1 might be the D (6 bases). The CDR3 has 15 amino acids. V lost 5 bases to trimming and J lost 6 bases, with 19 bases between them. The germline CDR1 and CDR2 sequences are SGHRS and YFSETQ. CDR3 in amino acids: CASSSGTFRADTQYF. The part of the CDR3 DNA that was read is TGCGCCAGCAGTTCCGGGACATTTCGCGCTGATACG. The variable domain in full, with the rest retrieved from reference TRBV5-1 and TRBJ2-3, is KAGVTQTPRYLIKTRGQQVTLSCSPISGHRSVSWYQQTPGQGLQFLFEYFSETQRNKGNFPGRFSGRQFSNSRSEMNVSTLELGDSALYLCASSSGTFRADTQYFGPGTRLTVL.

With regard to this clone: The sequence runs out 3 residues before the end of the CDR3; the remainder is reconstructed from the germline J gene. V is TRBV5-1 and J is TRBJ1-6; 7 bases fit TRBD1. Per germline, CDR1 SGHRS and CDR2 YFSETQ. The CDR3 is 18 amino acids. Unmatched junction bases numbered 10, after V lost 4 bases and J lost 0 bases. The DNA read from the CDR3 is TGCGCCAGCAGCCCCCGGACAGGTTCGAGCTCCTATAATTCACCC. This gives the protein CASSPRTGSSSYNSP. The CDR3 as a whole reads CASSPRTGSSSYNSPLHF.

As to this clone: The read is 3 residues too short to cover the CDR3 end, so that end is filled in from the germline J gene. The chain joins TRBV2 to TRBJ2-3; TRBD1 might be the D (6 bases). This CDR3 region has 15 residues. Germline V gene sequence: CDR1 SNHLY, CDR2 FYNNEI. This chain's CDR3 is CATTVGGSGTGTQYF. The covered CDR3 bases are TGTGCCACTACGGTAGGAGGTTCAGGCACAGGGACG. The full variable domain, rest sourced from reference TRBV2 and TRBJ2-3, is EPEVTQTPSHQVTQMGQEVILRCVPISNHLYFYWYRQILGQKVEFLVSFYNNEISEKSEIFDDQFSVERPDGSNFTLKIRSTKLEDSAMYFCATTVGGSGTGTQYFGPGTRLTVL.

With respect to this clone: Read sequence stops 3 residues before the CDR3 end, and the germline J gene provides the missing end. V and J are TRBV18 and TRBJ1-4, with TRBD1 matching 11 bases. The germline V gene encodes CDR1 KGHSH and CDR2 LQKENI. The CDR3 runs to 18 residues. The junction had 9 bases not matched to a gene; V was cut back by 4 bases and J by 2 bases. The CDR3 reads CASSLVGQGALTNEKLFF. CDR3 bases read: TGTGCCAGCTCACTTGTCGGACAGGGGGCGTTGACTAATGAAAAA.

Concerning this clone itself: The DNA ends 3 residues before the CDR3 does, and the rest of the CDR3 is filled in from the germline J gene. The chain links TRBV5-6 to TRBJ1-1; D is ambiguous. CDR1 and CDR2 from the germline V gene are SGHDT and YYEEEE. The CDR3 contains 13 residues. Trimming took off 5 bases at V and 1 base at J, with 9 bases between the two ends. The CDR3 loop reads CASRYIANTEAFF. The CDR3 DNA, read in part, is TGTGCCAGCAGGTATATAGCGAACACTGAA.

For this clone: The CDR3 end is not reached by the read, which stops 3 residues before it; the germline J gene fills it in. The V gene is TRBV7-2, the J gene TRBJ2-7; weak D call: TRBD1 (6 bases). The CDR3 consists of 13 residues. Germline assignment: CDR1 SGHTA and CDR2 FQGNSA. Trimming pared 6 bases from V and 4 bases from J, leaving 13 bases between. CDR3 sequence reads: CASSFSQGYEQYF. The sequenced CDR3 bases are TGTGCCAGCAGTTTCAGTCAGGGGTACGAG. Drawing the rest from reference TRBV7-2 and TRBJ2-7, the complete variable domain is GAGVSQSPSNKVTEKGKDVELRCDPISGHTALYWYRQSLGQGLEFLIYFQGNSAPDKSGLPSDRFSAERTGGSVSTLTIQRTQQEDSAVYLCASSFSQGYEQYFGPGTRLTVT.

On this clone itself: The read halts 3 residues ahead of the CDR3 end, with the missing end drawn from the germline J gene. This chain links TRBV19 with TRBJ1-2, with TRBD1 matching 7 bases. The CDR3 is 13 amino acids. Germline CDR1 is LNHDA and CDR2 is SQIVND (reference sequence). The CDR3 DNA, read in part, is TGTGCCAGTAGTGAACAGGGGCCTTACGAC. This codes for CASSEQGPYD. The full CDR3 sequence reads CASSEQGPYDYTF.

A word on this clone: The read gets to within 3 residues of the CDR3 end, and the germline J gene fills in the rest. The chain combines TRBV5-1 with TRBJ1-4; D possibly corresponds to TRBD1 (5 bases). The V end was cut by 2 bases, the J end by 0 bases, with 8 bases between. This CDR3 comprises 15 residues. The germline CDR1 and CDR2 sequences are SGHRS and YFSETQ. The covered CDR3 bases are TGCGCCAGCAGCTTCGACAGAGCAACTAATGAAAAA. Protein: CASSFDRATNEK. The full CDR3 reads CASSFDRATNEKLFF.

Turning to this clone: Read data end 3 residues before the CDR3 end; the end is taken from the germline J gene. This chain connects TRBV20-1 to TRBJ2-7, with 9 bases identical to TRBD1. Germline CDR1 DFQATT, CDR2 SNEGSKA (reference sequence). The CDR3 has 14 amino acids. V was clipped by 4 bases and J by 6 bases; unmatched bases: 10. The CDR3 reads CSANPWTGESEQYF. CDR3 bases read: TGCAGTGCTAACCCGTGGACAGGGGAGAGCGAG.

Of note for this clone: The CDR3 end is not reached by the read, which stops 3 residues before it; the germline J gene fills it in. The sample contains more than one DNA sequence encoding this CDR3. V is TRBV18 and J is TRBJ2-1, with 8 bases that match TRBD2. The CDR3 totals 15 residues. With V trimmed by 1 base and J by 7 bases, 6 bases remained unmatched. The germline V gene has CDR1 KGHSH and CDR2 LQKENI. CDR3 amino acids: CASSPLTGGGNEQFF. CDR3 DNA, as far as it was read: TGTGCCAGCTCACCACTCACGGGGGGGGGAAATGAG.

As for this clone: The CDR3 end falls 3 residues outside the read, so it is completed with the germline J gene. The chain recombines TRBV10-3 with TRBJ1-2, with 7 positions matching TRBD1. This CDR3 region has 14 residues. Germline-derived CDR1 and CDR2 are ENHRY and SYGVKD. Partial CDR3 DNA: TGTGCCATCAGCAGAGGGGGCGCGAATCAGCCC. Protein product: CAISRGGANQP. The entire CDR3 sequence reads CAISRGGANQPYTF.

This clone is deemed medium-sized by its frequency. This specimen includes other DNA sequences encoding the same CDR3. CDR3 DNA (partial): TGTGCCAGTAGTACGGGGGGGGTTTACGAG. It codes for CASSTGGVYE. The entire CDR3 protein is CASSTGGVYEQYF. The chain carries TRBV19 and TRBJ2-7; 8 bases are a match to TRBD2. The CDR3 end falls 3 residues outside the read, so it is completed with the germline J gene. This CDR3 has 13 residues. The germline CDR1 and CDR2 sequences are LNHDA and SQIVND (reference sequence). Losses at the gene ends were 4 bases for V and 4 bases for J; bases not matched to a gene: 3.

In the case of this clone: Sequencing ends 3 residues short of the CDR3 end; the germline J gene provides the rest. This chain links TRBV10-3 with TRBJ1-2; 7 positions match TRBD1. Trimming removed 7 bases from V and 0 bases from J; junction bases left unmatched: 11. The length of the CDR3 is 16 residues. Germline assignment: CDR1 ENHRY and CDR2 SYGVKD. The chain's CDR3 is CAINDSGQSANYGYTF. The covered CDR3 bases are TGTGCCATCAATGATTCGGGACAGTCAGCTAACTATGGC.

In the case of this clone: The read ends 3 residues shy of where the CDR3 ends; the end is completed using the germline J gene. The chain carries TRBV7-3 and TRBJ1-2, with D perhaps TRBD1 (6 bases). The CDR3 length is 15 residues. From germline, CDR1 is SGHTA and CDR2 FQGTGA. CDR3 in amino acids: CASSPSGGPLGTYTF. The CDR3 bases that were read are TGTGCCAGCAGCCCTAGCGGGGGGCCATTGGGGACC.

Note on this clone: The read terminates 3 residues before the CDR3 end, so the remaining end is supplied by the germline J gene. J is TRBJ1-5 and V is TRBV6-2 or TRBV6-3, with TRBD1 matching 7 bases. CDR3 length: 17 residues. V lost 9 bases and J lost 0; bases outside the gene matches: 14. Per the germline V gene, CDR1 is MNHEY and CDR2 is SVGEGT. CDR3 bases read: TGTGCCAGTCAAAAGGGACAGCTGACCTATAGCAATCAGCCC. Encoded protein: CASQKGQLTYSNQP. The CDR3 as a whole reads CASQKGQLTYSNQPQHF.

A note on this clone: The CDR3 end is not reached by the read, which stops 3 residues before it; the germline J gene fills it in. The chain recombines TRBV29-1 with TRBJ1-2; unclear D gene. The CDR3 spans 11 residues. The V gene's germline CDR1 is SQVTM and CDR2 ANQGSEA. Between the trimmed V and J ends, which lost 4 bases and 2 bases, there was a span of 5 bases. The CDR3 sequence is CSVVVNYGYTF. Incomplete CDR3 DNA: TGCAGCGTTGTAGTCAACTATGGC.

On this clone itself: The read terminates 3 residues before the CDR3 end, so the remaining end is supplied by the germline J gene. The chain carries TRBV5-1 and TRBJ1-1, with D possibly matching TRBD1 (6 bases). This CDR3 region has 18 residues. Germline V gives CDR1 SGHRS, CDR2 YFSETQ. Trimming shortened V by 5 bases and J by 6 bases, and 29 bases separated the two germline ends. Here the CDR3 reads CASRRGGASRGPGAEAFF. CDR3 DNA (partial): TGCGCCAGCAGACGCGGGGGGGCAAGCAGGGGCCCGGGCGCTGAA.

To note about this clone: The DNA ends 3 residues before the CDR3 does, and the rest of the CDR3 is filled in from the germline J gene. The V call is TRBV19, the J call TRBJ2-4; 11 nucleotides line up with TRBD1. CDR1 and CDR2 (germline): LNHDA, SQIVND (reference sequence). This CDR3 has 16 amino acids. The covered CDR3 bases are TGTGCCAGTAGTCCGGACAGGGGGCGTTGGAGCTATGGT. It encodes CASSPDRGRWSYG. The whole CDR3 protein is CASSPDRGRWSYGQYF.

Of note for this clone: The read finishes 3 residues shy of the CDR3 end, and the germline J gene is used to complete it. The chain recombines TRBV18 with TRBJ1-6; 9 bases match TRBD1. J lost 6 bases, V lost 5 bases, and 2 bases had no gene match. Germline assignment: CDR1 KGHSH and CDR2 LQKENI. CDR3 length: 14 residues. The sequenced CDR3 bases are TGTGCCAGCTCAGAGACAGGGGGTAATTCACCC. This encodes CASSETGGNSP. The complete CDR3 sequence is CASSETGGNSPLHF.

About this clone: The junction does not match germline at one end; this may be a read error. The observed sequence ends 3 residues before the CDR3 terminus, with the missing tail filled in from the germline J gene. The chain links TRBV4-2 to TRBJ1-4; 7 bases are a match to TRBD1. The CDR3 is made up of 14 amino acids. Germline CDR1 LGHNA, CDR2 YNFKEQ. Partial CDR3 DNA: TGCGCCAGCAGCCAAGATGGGACAGACGGAAAA. This translates into CASSQDGTDGK. The whole CDR3 sequence reads CASSQDGTDGKLFF.

Concerning this clone: The read ends 3 residues early relative to the CDR3; the germline J gene fills the gap. The chain couples TRBV5-1 to TRBJ1-3; 9 bases are a match to TRBD1. Unmatched junction bases numbered 3, after V lost 1 base and J lost 4 bases. There are 15 residues in the CDR3. The germline CDR1 and CDR2 sequences are SGHRS and YFSETQ. This CDR3 reads CASSLWTGVGNTIYF. The sequenced CDR3 bases are TGCGCCAGCAGCTTGTGGACAGGGGTCGGAAACACC.

Comments on this clone: Read coverage stops 3 residues before the CDR3 terminus; the germline J gene supplies the remainder. The gene calls are TRBV12-3 or TRBV12-4 and TRBJ1-6, with D perhaps matching TRBD1 (6 bases). V gave up 5 bases and J gave up 9 bases, with 14 bases separating them. CDR3 length: 14 residues. The CDR3 sequence is CASSLQGSGSPLHF. CDR3 bases read: TGTGCCAGCAGTCTACAGGGATCTGGTTCACCC.

Concerning this clone itself: The CDR3 end falls 3 residues outside the read, so it is completed with the germline J gene. The chain uses TRBV7-8 and TRBJ2-3; TRBD1 aligns across 7 bases. In germline, CDR1 is SGHVS, CDR2 FQNEAQ. The CDR3 spans 15 residues. Unmatched junction bases numbered 7, after V lost 5 bases and J lost 2 bases. CDR3 sequence reads: CASSVDREYTDTQYF. CDR3 DNA, as far as it was read: TGTGCCAGCAGCGTCGACAGGGAGTACACAGATACG. Supplemented by reference TRBV7-8 and TRBJ2-3, the full variable domain reads GAGVSQSPRYKVAKRGQDVALRCDPISGHVSLFWYQQALGQGPEFLTYFQNEAQLDKSGLPSDRFFAERPEGSVSTLKIQRTQQEDSAVYLCASSVDREYTDTQYFGPGTRLTVL.

With respect to this clone: The DNA ends 3 residues before the CDR3 does, and the rest of the CDR3 is filled in from the germline J gene. J is TRBJ1-5 and V is TRBV7-2, with 11 bases lining up with TRBD1. The CDR3 length is 14 residues. The V gene's germline CDR1 is SGHTA and CDR2 FQGNSA. V lost 5 bases to trimming and J lost 5 bases; unmatched junction nucleotides: 2. The sequenced part of the CDR3 DNA is TGTGCCAGCAGCCGGACAGGGGGCCATCAGCCC. Its translation: CASSRTGGHQP. The CDR3 reads in full as CASSRTGGHQPQHF.

Concerning this clone itself: The read ends 3 residues shy of where the CDR3 ends; the end is completed using the germline J gene. V is TRBV20-1 and J is TRBJ1-6; tentatively, D is TRBD1 (5 bases). CDR3 length: 13 residues. Germline values: CDR1 DFQATT, CDR2 SNEGSKA (reference sequence). V was cut by 3 bases and J by 9 bases, with 12 bases left in between. CDR3 DNA, as far as it was read: TGCAGTGCTAGGGACACAGATGGTTCACCC. Its protein product is CSARDTDGSP. The whole CDR3 is CSARDTDGSPLHF.

A remark on this clone: Read coverage stops 3 residues before the CDR3 terminus; the germline J gene supplies the remainder. The rearrangement links TRBV2 to TRBJ2-5, with 7 nucleotides matching TRBD1. Per germline, CDR1 SNHLY and CDR2 FYNNEI. Trimming took 5 bases from V and 5 from J; bases not matched to a gene: 8. This CDR3 has 14 amino acids. CDR3 region: CASSRDRSVETQYF. Incomplete CDR3 DNA: TGTGCCAGCAGTAGGGACAGATCCGTGGAGACC.

In regard to this clone: The DNA ends 3 residues before the CDR3 does, and the rest of the CDR3 is filled in from the germline J gene. The chain employs TRBV11-2 and TRBJ2-3; D remains unclear. CDR1 and CDR2 (germline): SGHAT, FQNNGV. Trimming removed 1 base at V and 5 bases at J, with 7 bases between. The length of the CDR3 is 13 residues. The CDR3 protein is CASSLVARDTQYF. The CDR3 bases that were read are TGTGCCAGCAGCTTAGTAGCTCGAGATACG.

In the case of this clone: The missing CDR3 end, 3 residues past where the read stops, is filled in from the germline J gene. J is TRBJ2-3 and V is TRBV20-1; D unclear. Germline V gene lookup returns CDR1 DFQATT and CDR2 SNEGSKA (reference sequence). The length of the CDR3 is 11 residues. Trimming took 2 bases from V and 6 from J, leaving 6 bases between them. CDR3 DNA, as far as it was read: TGCAGTGCTAGACCTAAGGATACG. This encodes CSARPKDT. The whole CDR3 reads CSARPKDTQYF.

With regard to this clone: Read data end 3 residues before the CDR3 end; the end is taken from the germline J gene. The chain joins TRBV2 to TRBJ1-2, with TRBD1 matching 8 bases. V dropped 6 bases and J dropped 3; count of bases not matched to a gene: 6. Per the germline V gene, CDR1 is SNHLY and CDR2 is FYNNEI. The CDR3 has 14 amino acids. The covered CDR3 bases are TGTGCCAGCAGGCAGGACAGGGAGGACTATGGC. Encoded protein: CASRQDREDYG. The complete CDR3 reads CASRQDREDYGYTF. The complete variable domain, with remaining parts taken from reference TRBV2 and TRBJ1-2, reads EPEVTQTPSHQVTQMGQEVILRCVPISNHLYFYWYRQILGQKVEFLVSFYNNEISEKSEIFDDQFSVERPDGSNFTLKIRSTKLEDSAMYFCASRQDREDYGYTFGSGTRLTVV.